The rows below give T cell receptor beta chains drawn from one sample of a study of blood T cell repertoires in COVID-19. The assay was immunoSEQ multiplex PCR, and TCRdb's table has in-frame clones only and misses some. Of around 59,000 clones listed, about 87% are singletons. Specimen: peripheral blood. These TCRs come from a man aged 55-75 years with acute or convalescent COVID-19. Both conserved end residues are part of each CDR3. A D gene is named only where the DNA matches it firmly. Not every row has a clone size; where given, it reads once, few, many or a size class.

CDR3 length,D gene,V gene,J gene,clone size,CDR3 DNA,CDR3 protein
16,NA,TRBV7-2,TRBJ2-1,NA,TGTGCCAGCAGCTTCCCCCTCGGGGGTGGCGTCAATGAGCAGTTCTTC,CASSFPLGGGVNEQFF
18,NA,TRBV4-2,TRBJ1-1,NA,TGTGCCAGCAGCCAGGAGACCCCCCACCCCGGCTCAAACACTGAAGCTTTCTTT,CASSQETPHPGSNTEAFF
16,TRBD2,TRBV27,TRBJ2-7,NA,TGTGCCAGCTGGGACTCGGGCGGGAGGGCCGACTACGAGCAGTACTTC,CASWDSGGRADYEQYF
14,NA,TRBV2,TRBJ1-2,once,TGTGCCAGCAGTGAGGGCAGGGTGACGCCGGGCTACACCTTC,CASSEGRVTPGYTF
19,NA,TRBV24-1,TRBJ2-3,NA,TGTGCCACCAGTGATCCCGCCTCAGGAACGAGTGCTAGCACAGATACGCAGTATTTT,CATSDPASGTSASTDTQYF
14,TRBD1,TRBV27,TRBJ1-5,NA,TGTGCCAGCAGGCTCGACAGGGCTGTACAGCCCCAGCATTTT,CASRLDRAVQPQHF
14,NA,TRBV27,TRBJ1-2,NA,TGTGCCAGCAGCTTTCAGCAGGGGAGCTATGGCTACACCTTC,CASSFQQGSYGYTF
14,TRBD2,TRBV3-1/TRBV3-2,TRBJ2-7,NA,TGTGCCAGCAGCCAAGGGGCTAGCGGCGGCGAGCAGTACTTC,CASSQGASGGEQYF
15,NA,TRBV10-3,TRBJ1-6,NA,TGTGCCATCAGTCGGGGGGCGGTGGATGATTCACCCCTCCACTTT,CAISRGAVDDSPLHF
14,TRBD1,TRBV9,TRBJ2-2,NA,TGTGCCAGCAGACTACGGACAGGGACCGGGGAGCTGTTTTTT,CASRLRTGTGELFF
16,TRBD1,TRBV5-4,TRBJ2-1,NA,TGTGCCAGCAGCTCGCGGGGACAGGGGCCCTACAATGAGCAGTTCTTC,CASSSRGQGPYNEQFF
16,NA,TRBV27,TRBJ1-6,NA,TGTGCCAGCAGTTTAATGGAACGGGGTCCTAATTCACCCCTCCACTTT,CASSLMERGPNSPLHF
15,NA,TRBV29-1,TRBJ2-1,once,TGCAGCGTTGAAGGTCGACTAGGCCGGGGCAATGAGCAGTTCTTC,CSVEGRLGRGNEQFF
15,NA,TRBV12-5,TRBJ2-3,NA,TGTGCTAGTGGTTGTGAAGAGACAGGCACAGATACGCAGTATTTT,CASGCEETGTDTQYF
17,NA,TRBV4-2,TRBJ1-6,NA,TGTGCCAGCAGCCAAGATCCGGGCGGGCAGTCCAATTCACCCCTCCACTTT,CASSQDPGGQSNSPLHF
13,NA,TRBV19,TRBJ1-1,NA,TGTGCCAGTACTCAGGTTATCGGCACTGAAGCTTTCTTT,CASTQVIGTEAFF
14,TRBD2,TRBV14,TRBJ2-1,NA,TGTGCCAGCAGCCAAGAACTAGCGATCAATGAGCAGTTCTTC,CASSQELAINEQFF
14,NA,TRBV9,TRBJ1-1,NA,TGTGCCAGCAGCGTCATGGGAGAGAACACTGAAGCTTTCTTT,CASSVMGENTEAFF
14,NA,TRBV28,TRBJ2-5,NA,TGTGCCAGCACCATTTGGAGCGAGCAAGAGACCCAGTACTTC,CASTIWSEQETQYF
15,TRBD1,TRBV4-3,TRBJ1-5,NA,TGCGCCAGCAGCCAAGCTACAGGGGGCGGTCAGCCCCAGCATTTT,CASSQATGGGQPQHF
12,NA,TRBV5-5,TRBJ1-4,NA,TGTGCCAGCAGCCTGACAGACGAAAAACTGTTTTTT,CASSLTDEKLFF
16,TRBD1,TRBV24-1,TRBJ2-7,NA,TGTGCCACCAGTGATTCCCACGGGACAGGGAACTACGAGCAGTACTTC,CATSDSHGTGNYEQYF
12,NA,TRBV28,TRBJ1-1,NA,TGTGCCAGCAGTTTATTGGACACAAAAGCTTTCTTT,CASSLLDTKAFF
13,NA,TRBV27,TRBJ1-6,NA,TGTGCCAGCTCCAATTCGGTAAATTCACCCCTCCACTTT,CASSNSVNSPLHF
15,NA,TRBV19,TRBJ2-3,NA,TGTGCCACCCGCTGGCAAGGACAGACCACAGATACGCAGTATTTT,CATRWQGQTTDTQYF
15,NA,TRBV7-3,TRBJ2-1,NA,TGTGCCAGCAGCCAGGATGGCACAGGGTACAATGAGCAGTTCTTC,CASSQDGTGYNEQFF
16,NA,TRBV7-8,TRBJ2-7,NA,TGTGCCAGCAGCTTAGCCTCCGGGGAGGTCGCCTACGAGCAGTACTTC,CASSLASGEVAYEQYF
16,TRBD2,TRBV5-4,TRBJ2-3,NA,TGTGCCAGCAGCTTGGGGGGACTAGCGGGAGGGGATACGCAGTATTTT,CASSLGGLAGGDTQYF
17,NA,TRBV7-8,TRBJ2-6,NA,TGTGCCAGCAGCTTAATAACAGGCCGCTCTGGGGCCAACGTCCTGACTTTC,CASSLITGRSGANVLTF
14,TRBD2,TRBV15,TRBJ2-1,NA,TGTGCCACCAGACCGGGACTAGCGCCGCATGAGCAGTTCTTC,CATRPGLAPHEQFF
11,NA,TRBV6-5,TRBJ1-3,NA,TGTGCCAGCATGTGGGGCAACACCATATATTTT,CASMWGNTIYF
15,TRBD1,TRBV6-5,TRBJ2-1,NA,TGTGCCAGCAGGTCTACCGGGACAGCCTACAATGAGCAGTTCTTC,CASRSTGTAYNEQFF
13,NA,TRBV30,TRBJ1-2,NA,TGTGCCTGGAGTGCAAGAGCGAGCTATGGCTACACCTTC,CAWSARASYGYTF
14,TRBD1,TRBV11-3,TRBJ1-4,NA,TGTGCCAGCAGCCCGGGACAGGCTAATGAAAAACTGTTTTTT,CASSPGQANEKLFF
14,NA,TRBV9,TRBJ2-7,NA,TGTGCCAGCAGCGTAGAGGGGATGGGCTACGAGCAGTACTTC,CASSVEGMGYEQYF
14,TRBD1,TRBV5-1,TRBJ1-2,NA,TGCGCCAGCAGCCTCGGGACAGTTAACTATGGCTACACCTTC,CASSLGTVNYGYTF
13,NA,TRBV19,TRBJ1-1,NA,TGTGCCAGTAGCTCTACAGGAGACACTGAAGCTTTCTTT,CASSSTGDTEAFF
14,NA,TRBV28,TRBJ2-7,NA,TGTGCCAGCAGTCCGATGGGGGGCTCCTACGAGCAGTACTTC,CASSPMGGSYEQYF
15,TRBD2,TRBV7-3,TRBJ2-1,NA,TGTGCCAGCAGCTTAAGACTAGCGGTTTACAATGAGCAGTTCTTC,CASSLRLAVYNEQFF
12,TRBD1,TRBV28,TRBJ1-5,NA,TGTGCCAGCCGGGGGACAGGCGAGCCCCAGCATTTT,CASRGTGEPQHF
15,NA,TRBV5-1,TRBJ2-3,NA,TGCGCCAGCAGTTCCGCCGGAGACCTGAGAGATACGCAGTATTTT,CASSSAGDLRDTQYF
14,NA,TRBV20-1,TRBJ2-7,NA,TGCAGTGCTAGTCGGCAGGCCTTCTCCTACGAGCAGTACTTC,CSASRQAFSYEQYF
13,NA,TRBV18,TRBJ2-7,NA,TGTGCCAGCTCACCTCTGGGCATCGACGAGCAGTACTTC,CASSPLGIDEQYF
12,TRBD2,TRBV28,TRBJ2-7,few,TGTGCCAGCAGCCCTCCCCGGACTAGCGTTTACTTC,CASSPPRTSVYF
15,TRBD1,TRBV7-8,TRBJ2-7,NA,TGTGCCAGCAGCTTGACCGGGACAGGGAGGGGCGAGCAGTACTTC,CASSLTGTGRGEQYF